Listed here are 18 T cell receptor beta chains from one sample, sequenced in a study of T cell changes during pregnancy in multiple sclerosis. Assay used: immunoSEQ multiplex PCR; TCRdb lists only in-frame clones, some missing. The table records about 70,000 clones, 91% of them present only once. Specimen: peripheral blood, collected in the third trimester of pregnancy. The receptors shown here come from a female donor in good health, enrolled as a control in a pregnancy study.

The chain carries TRBV6-4 and TRBJ2-3, with 8 nucleotides matching TRBD2. This CDR3 region has 14 residues. Trimming took 6 bases from V and 0 from J; bases not matched to a gene: 2. Per the germline V gene, CDR1 is MRHNA and CDR2 is SNTAGT. The DNA for the CDR3 is TGTGCCAGCAGCGAGCGGGGGAGCACAGATACGCAGTATTTT. Translation gives CASSERGSTDTQYF.

This clone was detected once. J is TRBJ1-5 and V is TRBV5-1; 7 bases map to TRBD1. The CDR3 has 14 amino acids. From germline, CDR1 is SGHRS and CDR2 YFSETQ. V was clipped by 0 bases and J by 7 bases; unmatched bases: 4. CDR3 nucleotide sequence: TGCGCCAGCAGCTTGGGACAGGGTGGACAGCCCCAGCATTTT. Translating gives CASSLGQGGQPQHF.

The V and J genes are TRBV25-1 and TRBJ1-2; 11 nucleotides align to TRBD1. Per germline, CDR1 MGHDK and CDR2 SYGVNS. The junction had 2 bases not matched to a gene; V was cut back by 4 bases and J by 4 bases. There are 14 residues in the CDR3. The CDR3 here is CASSGTGGGYGYTF. In DNA, the CDR3 is TGTGCCAGCAGTGGGACAGGGGGCGGCTATGGCTACACCTTC.

In this sample, this clone turned up a few times. The chain employs TRBV4-3 and TRBJ1-1; D unresolved. The V and J ends lost 0 bases and 6 bases respectively, with 11 bases between them. The CDR3 is 14 residues long. Germline V gene sequence: CDR1 LGHNA, CDR2 YSLEER. Here the CDR3 reads CASSQEDFRPEAFF. Written as DNA, the CDR3 is TGCGCCAGCAGCCAAGAAGACTTTAGGCCTGAAGCTTTCTTT.

By share of the sample, this clone is large. This chain joins TRBV7-2 and TRBJ2-2; 7 bases fit TRBD1. The CDR3 extends over 15 amino acids. Germline CDR1 is SGHTA and CDR2 is FQGNSA. After removal of 6 bases from V and 6 bases from J, the junction contained 10 bases not matched to a gene. The CDR3 reads CASRPWTGSAGELFF. CDR3 in DNA: TGTGCCAGCAGGCCCTGGACAGGATCGGCCGGGGAGCTGTTTTTT.

This chain's CDR3 is CASSLALTGRSYEQYF. CDR3 sequence (DNA): TGTGCCAGCAGCTTAGCCCTGACAGGACGCTCCTACGAGCAGTACTTC. The rearrangement uses TRBV7-2 and TRBJ2-7; possibly TRBD1 for D (6 bases). Germline lookup yields CDR1 SGHTA and CDR2 FQGNSA. The V end lost 0 bases, the J end lost 0 bases, and 12 bases lay between the germline ends. This CDR3 is built from 16 residues.

The chain carries TRBV14 and TRBJ2-7, with 9 bases lining up with TRBD1. CDR1 and CDR2 from the germline V gene are SGHDN and FVKESK. This CDR3 is 14 amino acids long. V was clipped by 4 bases and J by 7 bases; unmatched bases: 8. The CDR3 spells CASSRRDRDWEQYF. The CDR3, as DNA: TGTGCCAGCAGCCGCCGGGACAGGGACTGGGAGCAGTACTTC.

This rearrangement joins TRBV5-4 to TRBJ2-5, with 7 bases matching TRBD1. The CDR3 has 15 residues. The germline V gene has CDR1 SGHNT and CDR2 YYREEE (reference sequence). Unmatched junction bases numbered 7, after V lost 3 bases and J lost 2 bases. CDR3 sequence reads: CASSSTGRRQETQYF. CDR3 nucleotides: TGTGCCAGCAGCTCGACAGGGCGCCGGCAAGAGACCCAGTACTTC.

J is TRBJ1-3 and V is TRBV30; D may be TRBD1 (5 bases). The CDR3 is made up of 14 amino acids. Deletions cut 0 bases from V and 1 base from J, with 7 bases between. The germline CDR1 and CDR2 sequences are GTSNPN and SVGIG (reference sequence). CDR3 DNA sequence: TGTGCCTGGAGTGTGCAGGGATCTGGAAACACCATATATTTT. Translated: CAWSVQGSGNTIYF.

This chain connects TRBV12-5 to TRBJ1-1; D is unclear. The CDR3 is made up of 12 amino acids. The germline V gene has CDR1 LGHNT and CDR2 FRNRAP. V was trimmed by 2 bases and J by 6 bases, leaving 7 bases between them. The CDR3: CASGLRESEAFF. The CDR3 bases are TGTGCTAGTGGTTTGCGGGAATCTGAAGCTTTCTTT.

The CDR3 is CASSSGLRETQYF. The CDR3 DNA reads TGCGCCAGCAGCTCGGGACTCCGGGAGACCCAGTACTTC. The chain links TRBV5-1 to TRBJ2-5; the D gene is possibly TRBD2 (6 bases). Trimming stripped 3 bases from V and 5 bases from J, with 11 bases between. Germline CDR1 SGHRS, CDR2 YFSETQ. The CDR3 spans 13 residues.

The chain carries TRBV7-2 and TRBJ2-1, with TRBD2 identical over 12 bases. The CDR3 consists of 15 residues. Trimming took 2 bases from V and 4 from J; bases not matched to a gene: 0. CDR1 is SGHTA, CDR2 FQGNSA, per germline. CDR3 sequence reads: CASSLLAGGYNEQFF. CDR3 nucleotides: TGTGCCAGCAGCTTACTAGCGGGGGGGTACAATGAGCAGTTCTTC.

The rearrangement links TRBV2 to TRBJ1-5; 12 bases agree with TRBD1. V shed 7 bases, J shed 6 bases, and the junction held 10 bases outside the gene matches. The CDR3 covers 16 residues. Germline lookup yields CDR1 SNHLY and CDR2 FYNNEI. Here the CDR3 DNA reads TGTGCCAGCAAGCGGGACAGGGGGCGTGATCGTCAGCCCCAGCATTTT. This encodes CASKRDRGRDRQPQHF.

J is TRBJ2-2 and V is TRBV27; weak D call: TRBD1 (6 bases). CDR3 length: 14 amino acids. Germline loops: CDR1 MNHEY, CDR2 SMNVEV (reference sequence). With 6 bases removed from V and 0 bases from J, the gap between germline ends came to 8 bases. This CDR3 reads CASRGQANTGELFF. In DNA form, the CDR3 reads TGTGCCAGCAGGGGACAAGCGAACACCGGGGAGCTGTTTTTT.

The gene calls are TRBV30 and TRBJ2-7; 8 positions agree with TRBD1. CDR1 and CDR2 from the germline V gene are GTSNPN and SVGIG (reference sequence). With V trimmed by 2 bases and J by 5 bases, 8 bases remained unmatched. The CDR3 is 14 residues long. The CDR3: CAWSLTGAGNEQYF. The CDR3 bases are TGTGCCTGGAGTTTGACAGGGGCAGGAAACGAGCAGTACTTC.

This chain uses TRBV5-1 with TRBJ2-7; the match to TRBD1 covers 8 bases. J was trimmed by 3 bases and V by 3 bases; bases with no gene match: 5. Germline assignment: CDR1 SGHRS and CDR2 YFSETQ. There are 14 residues in the CDR3. CDR3 amino acids: CASSSMTGDYEQYF. In DNA, the CDR3 is TGCGCCAGCAGCTCTATGACAGGGGACTACGAGCAGTACTTC.

V gene TRBV4-3 combines with J gene TRBJ2-7, with 8 bases identical to TRBD1. The CDR3 extends over 16 amino acids. V lost 0 bases and J lost 6; bases outside the gene matches: 10. Germline V CDR1 and CDR2: LGHNA, YSLEER. The CDR3 loop reads CASSQDRDRSTVEQYF. The CDR3, as DNA: TGCGCCAGCAGCCAAGATAGGGACAGGAGCACGGTCGAGCAGTACTTC.

As to this clone: A junction end diverges from the germline sequence, so it may reflect a read error. This chain links TRBV7-7 with TRBJ2-7, with TRBD1 as a possible D gene (7 bases). This CDR3 has 15 amino acids. Germline V gene data show CDR1 as SSHAT and CDR2 as FNYEAQ (reference sequence). The CDR3 region is CASSLGAGGLDEQYF. The CDR3 DNA follows: TGTGCTAGCAGCTTAGGCGCAGGGGGGCTGGACGAGCAGTACTTC.